This TCR beta chain comes out of a study of T cell responses to AZD1222 COVID-19 vaccine. Regarding the study as a whole: Unmutated variant regions are reportedly the target of nearly half of TCRs that are spike-specific. Donor demographics were predominantly white British with a female majority; clonal diversity may be underestimated. Samples come after the peak T cell response, not at day 14.

The table came from immunoSEQ multiplex PCR; TCRdb's copy has only in-frame clones and leaves some out. The sample yields 95,000 to 150,000 clones, over 80% seen once. Of note for this clone: The antigen is undetermined.

The germline CDR1 and CDR2 sequences are LNHDA and SQIVND (reference sequence). This CDR3 has 15 residues. Trimming cost V 0 bases and J 5 bases, with 14 bases left between them. The sample in question was peripheral blood, obtained on day 0 of AZD1222 vaccination. The gene calls are TRBV19 and TRBJ2-7; maybe TRBD1 (6 bases). This clonotype was sampled from an adult in good health. CDR3: CASSIDLQGVDEQYF. CDR3 nucleotide sequence: TGTGCCAGTAGTATAGATCTACAGGGAGTCGACGAGCAGTACTTC.